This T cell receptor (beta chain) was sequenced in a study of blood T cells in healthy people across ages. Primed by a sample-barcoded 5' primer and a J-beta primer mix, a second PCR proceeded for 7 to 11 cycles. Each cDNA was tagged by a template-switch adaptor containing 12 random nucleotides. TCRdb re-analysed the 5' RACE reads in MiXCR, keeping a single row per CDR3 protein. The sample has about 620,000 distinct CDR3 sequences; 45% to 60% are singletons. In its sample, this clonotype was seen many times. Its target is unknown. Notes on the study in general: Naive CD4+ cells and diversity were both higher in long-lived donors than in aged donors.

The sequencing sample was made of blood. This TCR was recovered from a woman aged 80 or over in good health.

The CDR3 sequence: CASSLEAGGETQYF. Here the CDR3 DNA reads TGCGCCAGCAGCTTGGAAGCCGGCGGAGAGACCCAGTACTTC. This chain joins TRBV5-1 and TRBJ2-5; unclear D gene. Germline assignment: CDR1 SGHRS and CDR2 YFSETQ. V lost 0 bases, J lost 4 bases, and 10 bases lay in between. The length of the CDR3 is 14 residues.